The clone carrying this TCR beta chain was picked up many times. Its antigen is currently unknown. The output of every sequencing run exceeded 170 million TCR-beta sequences, derived from 15-18 subjects. TCRdb fed the 5' RACE reads into MiXCR, producing one record per CDR3 protein. The sample includes about 78,000 distinct CDR3 sequences, approximately 5% seen only once; the top ten take 2.2%. The data were obtained in a study of neurological immune-mediated disorders. Points from the study as a whole: Phylogenetic analysis grouped 18 of 34 multiple sclerosis patients' repertoires together, suggesting a possible repertoire signature.

There are 16 residues in the CDR3. In germline, CDR1 is SGHVS, CDR2 FNYEAQ. V was shortened by 1 base and J by 4 bases, with 14 bases between the two germline ends. The TCR was taken from a woman aged 25 to 39 with multiple sclerosis. This sequence joins TRBV7-6 and TRBJ2-1; D unresolved. The specimen was PBMCs. In DNA form, the CDR3 reads TGTGCCAGCAGCTTAGTTCGCGCGACCCTATACAATGAGCAGTTCTTC. Translated, it gives CASSLVRATLYNEQFF.